One and the same sample provided the 12 T cell receptor beta chains below, sequenced in a study of vaccination and CD4 T cells after COVID-19. CD4+ T cells that had been cultured provided DNA sequenced with the Oncomine TCR Beta short-read assay. TCRdb reprocessed the PCR reads via MiXCR and lists one record per CDR3 protein. The table includes about 20,000 distinct CDR3 sequences, over 50% detected once. Their antigens remain unidentified. As to treatment: roughly 10-day PBMC culture with coronavirus spike peptide pools or control peptides (ViraFEST assay). Sequences were obtained from CD4+ T cells from blood, cultured in vitro. These receptors came from a human donor who had recovered from COVID-19.

The gene calls are TRBV6-1 and TRBJ1-2; no definite D call. The CDR3 is 15 amino acids. CDR1 is MNHNS, CDR2 SASEGT, per germline. Trimming pared 0 bases from V and 4 bases from J, leaving 12 bases between. CDR3 region: CASSEALIAVYGYTF. The CDR3 DNA sequence: TGTGCCAGCAGTGAAGCGCTAATCGCTGTCTATGGCTACACCTTC.

The chain combines TRBV20-1 with TRBJ2-1; no firm D call. This CDR3 region has 16 residues. V was cut by 0 bases and J by 8 bases, with 20 bases left in between. The germline gives CDR1 DFQATT, CDR2 SNEGSKA (reference sequence). The chain's CDR3 is CSARDRVYLSPHEQFF. Written as DNA, the CDR3 is TGCAGTGCTAGAGATCGCGTCTACCTGAGCCCCCATGAGCAGTTCTTC.

The genes are TRBV27 and TRBJ1-2, with TRBD1 identical over 8 bases. Germline V gene sequence: CDR1 MNHEY, CDR2 SMNVEV (reference sequence). Losses at the gene ends were 3 bases for V and 3 bases for J; bases not matched to a gene: 3. The length of the CDR3 is 14 residues. The CDR3 nucleotides are TGTGCCAGCAGTTTCGGACAGGGTCACTATGGCTACACCTTC. This sequence encodes CASSFGQGHYGYTF.

CDR3 in DNA: TGTGCCAGCAGTTTTCGTGTCAGAGGAGGCTACACCTTC. This codes for CASSFRVRGGYTF. This chain uses TRBV27 with TRBJ1-2; D not certain. The germline gives CDR1 MNHEY, CDR2 SMNVEV (reference sequence). The CDR3 totals 13 residues. V was pared by 3 bases and J by 8 bases, with 13 bases between.

This clonotype appeared a single time. The chain is built from TRBV28 and TRBJ1-2; D is uncertain. Germline V gives CDR1 MDHEN, CDR2 SYDVKM. The CDR3 runs to 11 residues. V lost 3 bases, J lost 3 bases, and 2 bases lay in between. CDR3 residues: CASSLYYGYTF. The DNA for the CDR3 is TGTGCCAGCAGTTTGTACTATGGCTACACCTTC.

The chain links TRBV7-3 to TRBJ1-1; tentatively, D is TRBD1 (5 bases). This CDR3 is 13 amino acids long. Germline V gene sequence: CDR1 SGHTA, CDR2 FQGTGA. The ends were cut back, 4 bases at V and 3 bases at J, with 9 bases in the middle. The CDR3 DNA sequence: TGTGCCAGCAGCTCCCAGGGTGACACTGAAGCTTTCTTT. Translation: CASSSQGDTEAFF.

The V gene is TRBV4-1, the J gene TRBJ2-2; the D call may be TRBD1 or TRBD2 (5 bases each). This CDR3 has 16 amino acids. The germline V gene encodes CDR1 MGHRA and CDR2 YSYEKL. V dropped 2 bases and J dropped 0 bases, with 10 bases sitting between them. CDR3 sequence (DNA): TGCGCCAGCAGCCAACCCCGGGGACCGAACACCGGGGAGCTGTTTTTT. Translated, it gives CASSQPRGPNTGELFF.

V usage is TRBV6-2 or TRBV6-3 and J usage is TRBJ1-6; a possible D gene is TRBD1 (5 bases). The CDR3 covers 14 residues. CDR1 and CDR2 from the germline V gene are MNHEY and SVGEGT. Trimming cost V 7 bases and J 7 bases, with 14 bases left between them. The CDR3 region has the DNA TGTGCCAGCAAAAAGGGGCGGTTCAATTCACCCCTCCACTTT. It encodes CASKKGRFNSPLHF.

The chain links TRBV6-1 to TRBJ2-1; 9 positions agree with TRBD2. With V trimmed by 7 bases and J by 4 bases, 8 bases remained unmatched. CDR3 length: 15 amino acids. CDR1 is MNHNS and CDR2 is SASEGT in the germline V gene. CDR3 region: CASIELAGLYNEQFF. The CDR3 DNA sequence: TGTGCCAGCATTGAGCTAGCGGGGCTATACAATGAGCAGTTCTTC.

This chain connects TRBV7-2 to TRBJ2-3; the D is unclear. Trimming removed 5 bases from V and 0 bases from J, with 18 bases in between. This CDR3 comprises 17 residues. CDR1 SGHTA and CDR2 FQGNSA come from the germline V gene. For the CDR3, the DNA is TGTGCCAGCAGCCCCGCCCGGTGGATTGCTAGCACAGATACGCAGTATTTT. Translating it yields CASSPARWIASTDTQYF.

This clonotype was detected a few times. The chain links TRBV27 to TRBJ1-2; D is unresolved. The V and J ends lost 2 bases and 1 base respectively, with 5 bases between them. This CDR3 region has 13 residues. CDR1 and CDR2 from the germline V gene are MNHEY and SMNVEV (reference sequence). The CDR3 DNA follows: TGTGCCAGCAGTTTAAAAGTTAACTATGGCTACACCTTC. Encoded protein: CASSLKVNYGYTF.

V and J are TRBV28 and TRBJ1-6, with TRBD1 identical over 8 bases. CDR3 length: 15 amino acids. Trimming at V came to 4 bases and at J to 5 bases, leaving 4 bases not matched to a gene. From germline, CDR1 is MDHEN and CDR2 SYDVKM. CDR3 region: CASSSGQGNNSPLHF. In nucleotides, the CDR3 is TGTGCCAGCAGTTCAGGACAGGGTAATAATTCACCCCTCCACTTT.